This passage covers 11 T cell receptor beta chains from one sample sequenced in a study of blood T cells in healthy people across ages. Combining a sample-barcoded 5' primer with a J-beta primer mix, a second PCR ran for about 7 to 12 cycles. TCRdb processed the 5' RACE reads anew with MiXCR; each CDR3 protein has one entry. This table has about 780,000 distinct CDR3 sequences, less than 60% appearing once. The specimen was blood. The receptor set was obtained from a man of 80 years or more in good health.

This clonotype showed up just a few times. The chain carries TRBV6-5 and TRBJ2-1; TRBD2 agrees at 9 bases. The V segment lost 6 bases and the J segment 8 bases; nucleotides outside the gene matches: 11. The germline gives CDR1 MNHEY, CDR2 SVGAGI. CDR3 length: 15 residues. The CDR3 is CASSPVAGAGYEQFF. Written as DNA, the CDR3 is TGTGCCAGCAGCCCCGTAGCGGGAGCGGGGTATGAGCAGTTCTTC.

The CDR3 region has the DNA TGCAGCGTCGCGGACGGGCCCAGTGAGCAGTACTTC. Translated: CSVADGPSEQYF. The chain recombines TRBV29-1 with TRBJ2-7; D not resolved. V lost 6 bases and J lost 7, with 16 bases in between. This CDR3 comprises 12 residues. The germline V gene encodes CDR1 SQVTM and CDR2 ANQGSEA.

The chain carries TRBV11-2 and TRBJ2-5; D is possibly TRBD1 or TRBD2 (5 bases each). This CDR3 comprises 17 residues. CDR1 and CDR2 from the germline V gene are SGHAT and FQNNGV. Deletions cut 1 base from V and 5 bases from J, with 20 bases between. CDR3 sequence reads: CASSLGFRPTWDETQYF. The CDR3 DNA follows: TGTGCCAGCAGCTTAGGTTTCAGGCCTACCTGGGACGAGACCCAGTACTTC.

The chain combines TRBV29-1 with TRBJ2-1, with 7 bases aligning to TRBD2. There are 14 residues in the CDR3. CDR1 and CDR2 from the germline V gene are SQVTM and ANQGSEA. V lost 7 bases, J lost 5 bases, and 11 bases stayed unmatched. The CDR3 DNA reads as TGCAGCGGGGAGGGGCCAAAAAGTCACAATGAGCAGTTCTTC. Translating gives CSGEGPKSHNEQFF.

The chain uses TRBV29-1 and TRBJ2-3, with 9 bases identical to TRBD2. The V and J ends lost 0 bases and 3 bases, in that order; junction bases with no gene match: 7. Germline CDR1 reads SQVTM; CDR2 reads ANQGSEA. This CDR3 spans 16 amino acids. The CDR3 sequence: CSVEDLVAGGTDTQYF. The CDR3, as DNA: TGCAGCGTTGAAGATCTTGTTGCGGGAGGGACAGATACGCAGTATTTT.

In its sample, this clonotype was seen a few times. The chain is built from TRBV28 and TRBJ2-7; D is perhaps TRBD2 (6 bases). Germline CDR1 MDHEN, CDR2 SYDVKM. V gave up 3 bases and J gave up 0 bases, with 12 bases separating them. The CDR3 totals 15 residues. The CDR3 nucleotides are TGTGCCAGCAGTTTTGTTAGGAGGGGCTCCTACGAGCAGTACTTC. Translation gives CASSFVRRGSYEQYF.

V is TRBV20-1 and J is TRBJ1-4, with unresolved D. This CDR3 has 13 residues. From germline, CDR1 is DFQATT and CDR2 SNEGSKA (reference sequence). V was trimmed by 1 base and J by 8 bases, leaving 11 bases between them. In DNA form, the CDR3 reads TGCAGTGCTAGAGCCGGGGTGAGGGAAAAACTGTTTTTT. Translation gives CSARAGVREKLFF.

This clonotype showed up just a few times. The CDR3 DNA follows: TGCAGTGCTAGTGAACCTTGGACTAGCGGACTCCCCTACGAGCAGTACTTC. Protein: CSASEPWTSGLPYEQYF. The chain employs TRBV20-1 and TRBJ2-7; 10 bases are a match to TRBD2. Per germline, CDR1 DFQATT and CDR2 SNEGSKA (reference sequence). The CDR3 loop spans 17 amino acids. The V gene end was trimmed by 3 bases and the J gene end by 2 bases; junction bases not matched to a gene: 13.

This clonotype was seen a handful of times. This rearrangement joins TRBV20-1 to TRBJ2-1; D is undetermined. V was pared by 2 bases and J by 2 bases, with 13 bases between. Germline CDR1 reads DFQATT; CDR2 reads SNEGSKA (reference sequence). CDR3 size: 15 residues. CDR3 sequence reads: CSARLLEKAYNEQFF. The CDR3, as DNA: TGCAGTGCTAGACTTCTAGAGAAAGCCTACAATGAGCAGTTCTTC.

The genes are TRBV7-2 and TRBJ2-7; D may be TRBD1 (6 bases). Germline V CDR1 and CDR2: SGHTA, FQGNSA. The CDR3 loop spans 16 amino acids. The V end was cut by 5 bases, the J end by 4 bases, with 21 bases between. The CDR3 reads CASSPDGTPGPYEQYF. For the CDR3, the DNA is TGTGCCAGCAGCCCAGACGGGACACCGGGACCGTACGAGCAGTACTTC.

A few counts support this clonotype. The rearrangement uses TRBV20-1 and TRBJ2-1; D is unresolved. The V gene's germline CDR1 is DFQATT and CDR2 SNEGSKA (reference sequence). This CDR3 comprises 16 residues. Deletions cut 5 bases from V and 2 bases from J, with 19 bases between. The CDR3 loop reads CSARVVTSKAYNEQFF. In DNA, the CDR3 is TGCAGTGCTCGCGTTGTGACCTCTAAAGCCTACAATGAGCAGTTCTTC.